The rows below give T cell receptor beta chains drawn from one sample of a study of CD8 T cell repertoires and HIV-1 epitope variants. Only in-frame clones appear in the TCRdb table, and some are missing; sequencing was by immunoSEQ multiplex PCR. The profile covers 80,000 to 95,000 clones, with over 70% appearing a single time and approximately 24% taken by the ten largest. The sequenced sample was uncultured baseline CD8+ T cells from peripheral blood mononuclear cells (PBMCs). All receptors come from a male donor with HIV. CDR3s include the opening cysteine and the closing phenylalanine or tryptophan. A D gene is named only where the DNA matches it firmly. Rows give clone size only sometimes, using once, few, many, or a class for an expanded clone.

CDR3nt: TGTGCCAGCAGTTACTCTGGGACAGAATACGAGCAGTACTTC
CDR3aa: CASSYSGTEYEQYF
j_gene: TRBJ2-7
v_gene: TRBV6-5
d_gene: TRBD1
abundance: .
len: 14

CDR3nt: TGTGCCAGCAGCTCTTCTTATGGGGACCAAGAGACCCAGTACTTC
CDR3aa: CASSSSYGDQETQYF
j_gene: TRBJ2-5
v_gene: TRBV11-3
d_gene: .
abundance: .
len: 15

CDR3nt: TGTGCCAGCAGCTTAGCGGACAGGGAAGACGAGCAGTACTTC
CDR3aa: CASSLADREDEQYF
j_gene: TRBJ2-7
v_gene: TRBV7-2
d_gene: TRBD1
abundance: few
len: 14

CDR3nt: TGTGCCAGCAGTCCCAACCTTGGTTCACCCCTCCACTTT
CDR3aa: CASSPNLGSPLHF
j_gene: TRBJ1-6
v_gene: TRBV27
d_gene: .
abundance: .
len: 13

CDR3nt: TGTGCCAGCAGCTTAGCCGTGGCGGGGAGGTATAACGAAGCTTTCTTT
CDR3aa: CASSLAVAGRYNEAFF
j_gene: TRBJ1-1
v_gene: TRBV7-8
d_gene: .
abundance: .
len: 16

CDR3nt: TGCGCCAGCAGCTTGAACCAAGGGAACACTGAAGCTTTCTTT
CDR3aa: CASSLNQGNTEAFF
j_gene: TRBJ1-1
v_gene: TRBV5-1
d_gene: .
abundance: .
len: 14

CDR3nt: TGTGCCAGCCGATCACGCCGCCTCTCTGGGGCCAACGTCCTGACTTTC
CDR3aa: CASRSRRLSGANVLTF
j_gene: TRBJ2-6
v_gene: TRBV2
d_gene: .
abundance: .
len: 16

CDR3nt: TGTGCCAGCAGCGCCTCAGTGAGGGGCGGGGACGTGCAGTACTTC
CDR3aa: CASSASVRGGDVQYF
j_gene: TRBJ2-7
v_gene: TRBV6-1
d_gene: .
abundance: .
len: 15

CDR3nt: TGTGCCAGCAGCTTGGGGGAATTGCGGCTGGGTGGACACGAGCAGTACTTC
CDR3aa: CASSLGELRLGGHEQYF
j_gene: TRBJ2-7
v_gene: TRBV5-6
d_gene: .
abundance: once
len: 17

CDR3nt: TGTGCCAGCAGCTCACCGGGACTAGCAACCGGGGAGCTGTTTTTT
CDR3aa: CASSSPGLATGELFF
j_gene: TRBJ2-2
v_gene: TRBV6-5
d_gene: TRBD2
abundance: few
len: 15

CDR3nt: TGTGCCAGCAGCTCTACCGCGATCTCCTACGAGCAGTACTTC
CDR3aa: CASSSTAISYEQYF
j_gene: TRBJ2-7
v_gene: TRBV13
d_gene: .
abundance: .
len: 14

CDR3nt: TGCGCCAGCGTTGCGGGGACGGGAGGTTCAGAGACCCAGTACTTC
CDR3aa: CASVAGTGGSETQYF
j_gene: TRBJ2-5
v_gene: TRBV5-1
d_gene: TRBD2
abundance: .
len: 15

CDR3nt: TGTGCCAGCAGCATACAGGGGGGTCAAGAGACCCAGTACTTC
CDR3aa: CASSIQGGQETQYF
j_gene: TRBJ2-5
v_gene: TRBV5-4
d_gene: TRBD1
abundance: .
len: 14

CDR3nt: TGTGCCAGCTCACCAAGCAGGGGTAGAGGGGACAATGAGCAGTTCTTC
CDR3aa: CASSPSRGRGDNEQFF
j_gene: TRBJ2-1
v_gene: TRBV18
d_gene: .
abundance: .
len: 16

CDR3nt: TGTGCCAGCAGCTTAGCGGGAGGGGGCTCGCGCTCACCCCTCCACTTT
CDR3aa: CASSLAGGGSRSPLHF
j_gene: TRBJ1-6
v_gene: TRBV7-2
d_gene: TRBD1
abundance: .
len: 16

CDR3nt: TGTGCCACCAGCAGAGATACGACAGGACCTAAAAACACCTTC
CDR3aa: CATSRDTTGPKNTF
j_gene: TRBJ1-2
v_gene: TRBV15
d_gene: .
abundance: .
len: 14

CDR3nt: TGTGCCAGCAGCTTAGAGGGACAGGACTACAATGAGCAGTTCTTC
CDR3aa: CASSLEGQDYNEQFF
j_gene: TRBJ2-1
v_gene: TRBV7-3
d_gene: TRBD1
abundance: .
len: 15

CDR3nt: TGTGCCAGTAGTAGGACAGGGATGACAGATACGCAGTATTTT
CDR3aa: CASSRTGMTDTQYF
j_gene: TRBJ2-3
v_gene: TRBV19
d_gene: TRBD1
abundance: .
len: 14

CDR3nt: TGTGCCAGCAGTGGACAGGGGAGCTCCTACAATGAGCAGTTCTTC
CDR3aa: CASSGQGSSYNEQFF
j_gene: TRBJ2-1
v_gene: TRBV9
d_gene: TRBD1
abundance: .
len: 15

CDR3nt: TGCGCCAGCAGCTTGGGGGGGCAGGATGAAAAACTGTTTTTT
CDR3aa: CASSLGGQDEKLFF
j_gene: TRBJ1-4
v_gene: TRBV5-1
d_gene: .
abundance: few
len: 14

CDR3nt: TGTGCCAGTAGTATAAGGGGAGGGGCTGGTGTGAATACGCAGTATTTT
CDR3aa: CASSIRGGAGVNTQYF
j_gene: TRBJ2-3
v_gene: TRBV19
d_gene: TRBD2
abundance: .
len: 16

CDR3nt: TGTGCCAGCAGTTATAAGAGGAATCAGCCCCAGCATTTT
CDR3aa: CASSYKRNQPQHF
j_gene: TRBJ1-5
v_gene: TRBV6-5
d_gene: .
abundance: few
len: 13

CDR3nt: TGTGCCAGCAGCCGTATCAAGAGTGGCGAGCAGTACTTC
CDR3aa: CASSRIKSGEQYF
j_gene: TRBJ2-7
v_gene: TRBV5-5
d_gene: .
abundance: .
len: 13

CDR3nt: TGTGCCAGTAGTATTGGGCTAGCGGGGGCCCTTACAGATACGCAGTATTTT
CDR3aa: CASSIGLAGALTDTQYF
j_gene: TRBJ2-3
v_gene: TRBV19
d_gene: TRBD2
abundance: few
len: 17

CDR3nt: TGTGCCTGGACCGAAGACAGGCAAAACTATGGCTACACCTTC
CDR3aa: CAWTEDRQNYGYTF
j_gene: TRBJ1-2
v_gene: TRBV30
d_gene: .
abundance: .
len: 14

CDR3nt: TGTGCCAGCGGGAGCGAGGAGGATCAGCCCCAGCATTTT
CDR3aa: CASGSEEDQPQHF
j_gene: TRBJ1-5
v_gene: TRBV7-9
d_gene: .
abundance: once
len: 13

CDR3nt: TGTGCCAGCACAGGCCAGAACCAAGAGACCCAGTACTTC
CDR3aa: CASTGQNQETQYF
j_gene: TRBJ2-5
v_gene: TRBV5-4
d_gene: .
abundance: .
len: 13